This is a list of T cell receptor beta chains from one sample in a study of beta chain features in type 1 diabetes. Sequencing used immunoSEQ multiplex PCR; TCRdb keeps in-frame clones, though not all of them. This repertoire shows 300,000 to 400,000 clones, approximately 8% found once; its top ten account for 0.44%. What was sequenced was central memory CD4+ T cells from blood. The receptor source for this set is a woman aged 18-30 years in good health. CDR3s include the opening cysteine and the closing phenylalanine or tryptophan. D genes are given only for firm matches. Rows may omit the clone size; those that give it use once, few, many or a size class.

v_gene	abundance	j_gene	d_gene	CDR3nt	CDR3aa
TRBV2	few	TRBJ2-6	NA	TGTGCCAGCAGCGGGAATTCCGGGGCCAACGTCCTGACTTTC	CASSGNSGANVLTF
TRBV4-3	NA	TRBJ2-1	NA	TGCGCCAGCAGCCGCATCAGGGACTACAATGAGCAGTTCTTC	CASSRIRDYNEQFF
TRBV7-9	NA	TRBJ2-1	TRBD2	TGTGCCAGCAGCTTAATGGGGGAGCGGGGCAATGAGCAGTTCTTC	CASSLMGERGNEQFF
TRBV10-3	many	TRBJ1-2	NA	TGTGCCATCAGCCACGGACAGAGCTATGGCTACACCTTC	CAISHGQSYGYTF
TRBV4-2	NA	TRBJ1-2	TRBD1	TGTGCCAGCAGATTAAGGGACAGCACTAACTATGGCTACACCTTC	CASRLRDSTNYGYTF
TRBV5-4	NA	TRBJ1-1	NA	TGTGCCACCCTTCCTTCGTGGGGGCGCCCTGAAGCTTTCTTT	CATLPSWGRPEAFF
TRBV7-8	NA	TRBJ2-5	NA	TGTGCCAGCACCGTTCGTACAGGAGTTCAAGAGACCCAGTACTTC	CASTVRTGVQETQYF
TRBV10-3	few	TRBJ2-5	TRBD1	TGTGCCATCAGTGAACAGGGGCCGACTCAAGAGACCCAGTACTTC	CAISEQGPTQETQYF
TRBV29-1	NA	TRBJ2-1	TRBD2	TGCAGCGCCTCTCTAGCGGGAGGAAACAATGAGCAGTTCTTC	CSASLAGGNNEQFF
TRBV7-3	many	TRBJ2-7	TRBD1	TGTGCCAGCAGCTTAGGACAGGGGAACGAGCAGTACTTC	CASSLGQGNEQYF
TRBV18	few	TRBJ1-2	TRBD1	TGTGCCAGCTCACCACGCATGGGACAGGCTAACTATGGCTACACCTTC	CASSPRMGQANYGYTF
TRBV19	many	TRBJ2-5	NA	TGTGCCAGTAAGAGGGGGAAACAAGAGACCCAGTACTTC	CASKRGKQETQYF
TRBV9	NA	TRBJ2-5	NA	TGTGCCAGCAGCGTAGGGCAAAGGGAGACCCAGTACTTC	CASSVGQRETQYF
TRBV15	few	TRBJ2-7	NA	TGTGCCACCACGGACAAAAGGGTTCCCTACGAGCAGTACTTC	CATTDKRVPYEQYF
TRBV5-1	NA	TRBJ2-1	NA	TGCGCCAGCAGCTCTCGGACAGACTACAATGAGCAGTTCTTC	CASSSRTDYNEQFF
TRBV15	NA	TRBJ2-1	TRBD2	TGTGCCACCAGCCCAAGTGGCGGAGCGGGAGTGGCCAATGAGCAGTTCTTC	CATSPSGGAGVANEQFF
TRBV2	NA	TRBJ1-5	NA	TGTGCCAGCAGTGAAGAGTGGGGCAATCAGCCCCAGCATTTT	CASSEEWGNQPQHF
TRBV7-8	NA	TRBJ1-5	NA	TGTGCCAGCAGCTCGGGGGGGCCAGGGAAGCCCCAGCATTTT	CASSSGGPGKPQHF
TRBV4-3	NA	TRBJ2-7	NA	TGCGCCAGCAGCCGGGACAACTACGAGCAGTACTTC	CASSRDNYEQYF
TRBV7-9	NA	TRBJ2-1	TRBD2	TGTGCCAGCAGCTTAGCGGGACCGACTAGCGGGAGGGCGTTTGAGCAGTTCTTC	CASSLAGPTSGRAFEQFF
TRBV9	NA	TRBJ2-7	NA	TGTGCCAGCAGCGTAGGAGCAGACTTC	CASSVGADF
TRBV7-2	NA	TRBJ2-3	TRBD2	TGTGCCAGCAGCCCCGGGACTAGCGGCCTCACAGATACGCAGTATTTT	CASSPGTSGLTDTQYF
TRBV9	NA	TRBJ1-5	TRBD1	TGTGCCAGCAGCGTAGGGGACAGAAATCAGCCCCAGCATTTT	CASSVGDRNQPQHF
TRBV7-9	NA	TRBJ2-1	TRBD1	TGTGCCAGCAGCCCCAGGTACAGGGGATCCTACAATGAGCAGTTCTTC	CASSPRYRGSYNEQFF
TRBV4-2	NA	TRBJ2-7	NA	TGTGCCAGCAGCCAAGAGTTGGGGGAAGGCTACGAGCAGTACTTC	CASSQELGEGYEQYF
TRBV4-3	many	TRBJ2-2	TRBD1	TGCGCCAGCAGCTCTGACAGGGTGGGCGGGGAGCTGTTTTTT	CASSSDRVGGELFF
TRBV4-3	NA	TRBJ2-7	NA	TGCGCCAGCAGCCAAGCCATAGGCCACGAGCAGTACTTC	CASSQAIGHEQYF
TRBV6-1	NA	TRBJ2-7	TRBD2	TGTGCCAGCAGACCAGCGGGAGGGCCGTACGAGCAGTACTTC	CASRPAGGPYEQYF
TRBV6-6	NA	TRBJ2-6	NA	TGTGCCAGCGCACTCCCTGGGGCCAACGTCCTGACTTTC	CASALPGANVLTF
TRBV6-1	few	TRBJ2-5	TRBD2	TGTGCCAGCAGTGCGACTAGCGAGGGGACCCAGTACTTC	CASSATSEGTQYF
TRBV5-6	few	TRBJ1-2	NA	TGTGCCAGCAGCTTGGTGGGGGGCCCCTCCGGCTACACCTTC	CASSLVGGPSGYTF
TRBV28	NA	TRBJ2-3	TRBD2	TGTGCCAGCAGTTCCGCCGGGACTAGCGCCAGCACAGATACGCAGTATTTT	CASSSAGTSASTDTQYF
TRBV6-5	NA	TRBJ1-4	NA	TGTGCCAGCAGTTACGTCGGAGCAACTAATGAAAAACTGTTTTTT	CASSYVGATNEKLFF
TRBV5-1	few	TRBJ2-1	TRBD2	TGCGCCAGCAGCTTGGGAGGGCTAGCGGGTTATGAGCAGTTCTTC	CASSLGGLAGYEQFF
TRBV4-3	NA	TRBJ2-2	NA	TGCGCCAGCAGCCAAGGGTACACCGGGGAGCTGTTTTTT	CASSQGYTGELFF
TRBV6-1	NA	TRBJ2-1	NA	TGTGCCAGCGGGGATTGGGATGAGCAGTTCTTC	CASGDWDEQFF
TRBV27	few	TRBJ1-4	NA	TGTGCCACAGGGCGGAGGGAAAAACTGTTTTTT	CATGRREKLFF
TRBV6-6	few	TRBJ1-2	TRBD1	TGTGCCAGCACACGGACAGGAGGGGGCGGCTACACCTTC	CASTRTGGGGYTF
TRBV5-4	few	TRBJ2-7	NA	TGTGCCAGCAGCTCTGCGGGACTTGACGAGCAGTACTTC	CASSSAGLDEQYF
TRBV5-4	many	TRBJ2-1	NA	TGTGCCAGCAGCTTGAAACTGAACTCCTACAATGAGCAGTTCTTC	CASSLKLNSYNEQFF
TRBV28	many	TRBJ2-6	NA	TGTGCCAGCAGTCCTCCCCGTAGCACTGGGGCCAACGTCCTGACTTTC	CASSPPRSTGANVLTF